The 18 T cell receptor beta chains in this list originate from one sample, sequenced in a study of blood T cell repertoires in COVID-19. Generated by immunoSEQ multiplex PCR, the TCRdb table keeps only in-frame clones and is missing some. Of about 210,000 clones detected, 84% appear once; the ten largest clones hold approximately 8.1%. The sample was peripheral blood. The receptors originated from a woman in her 50s with active or convalescent COVID-19.

J is TRBJ2-1 and V is TRBV19, with TRBD2 matching over 12 bases. The CDR3 runs 17 residues. After removal of 1 base from V and 4 bases from J, the junction contained 5 bases not matched to a gene. Germline-derived CDR1 and CDR2 are LNHDA and SQIVND (reference sequence). The CDR3 region has the DNA TGTGCCAGTAGTATAGCGTTGACTAGCGGGGGATACAATGAGCAGTTCTTC. Its protein product is CASSIALTSGGYNEQFF.

The J gene is TRBJ2-3, the V gene TRBV6-1; TRBD2 matches 9 bases. Per germline, CDR1 MNHNS and CDR2 SASEGT. J lost 4 bases, V lost 0 bases, and 2 bases had no gene match. This CDR3 is 15 amino acids long. The CDR3 bases are TGTGCCAGCAGTGAAGCGCGGGGGGGGGCAGATACGCAGTATTTT. It codes for CASSEARGGADTQYF.

Only a few counts were recorded for this clone. This chain uses TRBV6-5 with TRBJ1-2; TRBD1 might be the D (5 bases). With 10 bases removed from V and 4 bases from J, the gap between germline ends came to 19 bases. The CDR3 sequence is 14 residues long. The germline CDR1 and CDR2 sequences are MNHEY and SVGAGI. The CDR3 DNA follows: TGTGCCACAACCGTGACCCGGGGGTCCTATGGCTACACCTTC. It specifies CATTVTRGSYGYTF.

This chain joins TRBV30 and TRBJ1-5, with TRBD1 as a possible D gene (6 bases). The germline V gene encodes CDR1 GTSNPN and CDR2 SVGIG (reference sequence). The CDR3 runs to 16 residues. V gave up 0 bases and J gave up 2 bases, with 14 bases separating them. Written as DNA, the CDR3 is TGTGCCTGGAGTGTGGGGGGGGCGCGGGGCAATCAGCCCCAGCATTTT. Translation: CAWSVGGARGNQPQHF.

The chain recombines TRBV4-2 with TRBJ2-3; TRBD2 matches at 9 bases. This CDR3 has 17 residues. The germline CDR1 and CDR2 sequences are LGHNA and YNFKEQ. Unmatched junction bases numbered 9, after V lost 0 bases and J lost 5 bases. The CDR3 nucleotides read TGTGCCAGCAGCCAAGACTTGGCGGGGGGGCCTGGAGATACGCAGTATTTT. Translation: CASSQDLAGGPGDTQYF.

V usage is TRBV28 and J usage is TRBJ1-1; D unclear. V shed 5 bases and J shed 5 bases, with 12 bases lying between them. The CDR3 sequence is 13 residues long. Germline loops: CDR1 MDHEN, CDR2 SYDVKM. DNA for the CDR3: TGTGCCAGCAGTCCTGGACTGTATACTGAAGCTTTCTTT. It translates to CASSPGLYTEAFF.

This clone appeared once. The V and J genes are TRBV29-1 and TRBJ1-2; weak D call: TRBD1 (5 bases). V was pared by 7 bases and J by 5 bases, with 14 bases between. The CDR3 is 12 residues long. Germline values: CDR1 SQVTM, CDR2 ANQGSEA. CDR3 bases: TGCAGCGCTCCAGGGTCCCAGTATGGCTACACCTTC. Protein: CSAPGSQYGYTF.

The chain recombines TRBV30 with TRBJ2-5; D is ambiguous. From germline, CDR1 is GTSNPN and CDR2 SVGIG (reference sequence). V shed 0 bases and J shed 2 bases, with 7 bases lying between them. This CDR3 spans 13 amino acids. CDR3 sequence reads: CAWSVGTQETQYF. The CDR3 DNA sequence: TGTGCCTGGAGTGTGGGCACTCAAGAGACCCAGTACTTC.

The gene calls are TRBV2 and TRBJ1-5; D call uncertain. Germline CDR1 reads SNHLY; CDR2 reads FYNNEI. CDR3 length equals 14 residues. V lost 7 bases, J lost 0 bases, and 10 bases lay in between. CDR3: CASTRENSNQPQHF. The DNA for the CDR3 is TGTGCCAGCACGAGGGAAAATAGCAATCAGCCCCAGCATTTT.

This clone showed up just once. V gene TRBV27 combines with J gene TRBJ1-1; D unresolved. The CDR3 loop spans 14 amino acids. Germline values: CDR1 MNHEY, CDR2 SMNVEV (reference sequence). Trimming left V 5 bases short and J 0 bases short, with 10 bases between. The CDR3 coding sequence is TGTGCCAGCAGTCCCCGGGAAGTGAACACTGAAGCTTTCTTT. This encodes CASSPREVNTEAFF.

This clone has just a few counts. CDR3 sequence: CASSPGTGGYGYTF. The DNA for the CDR3 is TGTGCCAGCAGCCCCGGGACAGGGGGTTATGGCTACACCTTC. The chain recombines TRBV3-1 (or the pseudogene TRBV3-2) with TRBJ1-2, with 11 bases that match TRBD1. Germline lookup yields CDR1 LGHDT and CDR2 YNNKEL (reference sequence). Trimming at V came to 4 bases and at J to 5 bases, leaving 3 bases not matched to a gene. This CDR3 spans 14 amino acids.

The chain has TRBV19 and TRBJ1-4; the match to TRBD1 covers 7 bases. CDR3 length: 15 residues. CDR1 is LNHDA, CDR2 SQIVND, per germline (reference sequence). V was clipped by 6 bases and J by 8 bases; unmatched bases: 12. The CDR3 reads CASRHQRGPDEKLFF. The CDR3 DNA reads as TGTGCCAGTAGGCATCAAAGGGGGCCGGACGAAAAACTGTTTTTT.

This clone appeared once. The gene calls are TRBV10-2 and TRBJ1-1; no clear D. V lost 10 bases and J lost 6, with 9 bases in between. The CDR3 contains 10 residues. Germline assignment: CDR1 WSHSY and CDR2 SAAADI. This chain's CDR3 is CATGSSEAFF. The CDR3 DNA follows: TGCGCCACGGGGAGTTCTGAAGCTTTCTTT.

The chain links TRBV19 to TRBJ2-5; 11 bases map to TRBD2. CDR1 and CDR2 (germline): LNHDA, SQIVND (reference sequence). J was trimmed by 4 bases and V by 2 bases; bases with no gene match: 3. CDR3 size: 15 residues. CDR3 in DNA: TGTGCCAGTAGTATATCTAGCGGGAGGAGAGAGACCCAGTACTTC. Its translation is CASSISSGRRETQYF.

This chain uses TRBV7-9 with TRBJ1-2; tentative D call: TRBD1 (5 bases). CDR3 length: 16 residues. From germline, CDR1 is SEHNR and CDR2 FQNEAQ (reference sequence). V was clipped by 2 bases and J by 4 bases, with 17 bases between them. In DNA, the CDR3 is TGTGCCAGCAGCTTAATATTAGCGGACACTGCCTATGGCTACACCTTC. It yields the protein CASSLILADTAYGYTF.

Remarks on this clone: The same CDR3 can be traced to other DNA sequences in this sample. V usage is TRBV27 and J usage is TRBJ2-1; D ambiguous. The CDR3 runs 15 residues. CDR1 MNHEY and CDR2 SMNVEV come from the germline V gene (reference sequence). V dropped 1 base and J dropped 0 bases, with 7 bases sitting between them. The CDR3 DNA is TGTGCCAGCAGTTTATTCCTCAGCTCCTACAATGAGCAGTTCTTC. Residues: CASSLFLSSYNEQFF.

The chain couples TRBV5-4 to TRBJ1-1; D remains unclear. Germline V gene data show CDR1 as SGHNT and CDR2 as YYREEE (reference sequence). V was trimmed by 2 bases and J by 2 bases, leaving 4 bases between them. The length of the CDR3 is 12 residues. The CDR3 region has the DNA TGTGCCAGCAGCTTCATTAACACTGAAGCTTTCTTT. This encodes CASSFINTEAFF.

The chain combines TRBV3-1 (or the pseudogene TRBV3-2) with TRBJ2-3, with D possibly being TRBD1 (8 bases). V was pared by 4 bases and J by 6 bases, with 20 bases between. The CDR3 extends over 16 amino acids. From germline, CDR1 is LGHDT and CDR2 YNNKEL (reference sequence). CDR3 in amino acids: CASSPRTNRGGDTQYF. DNA of the CDR3: TGTGCCAGCAGCCCCCGGACTAACAGGGGGGGGGATACGCAGTATTTT.